A selection of T cell receptor beta chains follows, all from one sample in a study of CD8 T cell repertoires and HIV-1 epitope variants. Profiling relied on immunoSEQ multiplex PCR, and the TCRdb table lists in-frame clones only, not all of them. The sample holds more than 4,000 clones, around 60% seen once. Their antigen targets remain unknown. Input material: cultured CD8+ T cells derived from PBMCs. These receptors were obtained from a male donor with HIV. Each CDR3 is given with its conserved first and last residue. D genes are given only for firm matches. Clone size is shown for a subset of rows, as once, few, many or a class of expanded clone.

clone size | D gene | J gene | CDR3 length | V gene | CDR3 protein | CDR3 DNA
. | TRBD2 | TRBJ2-1 | 17 | TRBV5-1 | CASSGGLAGVSYNEQFF | TGCGCCAGCAGCGGTGGACTAGCGGGGGTTTCCTACAATGAGCAGTTCTTC
few | TRBD1 | TRBJ2-2 | 16 | TRBV27 | CASSPGQLTYTGELFF | TGTGCCAGCAGTCCGGGACAGCTAACGTACACCGGGGAGCTGTTTTTT
few | . | TRBJ1-2 | 13 | TRBV9 | CASSVDDNYGYTF | TGTGCCAGCAGCGTAGATGATAACTATGGCTACACCTTC
. | TRBD1 | TRBJ2-4 | 14 | TRBV27 | CASSSSDRVNIQYF | TGTGCCAGCAGTTCCTCGGACAGGGTAAACATTCAGTACTTC
. | . | TRBJ2-5 | 15 | TRBV28 | CASSSPDMSQETQYF | TGTGCCAGCAGTTCCCCTGACATGTCCCAAGAGACCCAGTACTTC
. | . | TRBJ2-7 | 15 | TRBV4-1 | CASSQDLGRTYEQYF | TGCGCCAGCAGCCAAGATCTTGGAAGGACCTACGAGCAGTACTTC
medium-sized | TRBD1 | TRBJ1-6 | 16 | TRBV27 | CASSRTSRGHNSPLHF | TGTGCCAGCAGCAGGACTAGCAGGGGGCATAATTCACCCCTCCACTTT
. | TRBD1 | TRBJ2-2 | 15 | TRBV7-9 | CASSLGDRGSGELFF | TGTGCCAGCAGCTTAGGAGACAGGGGGTCCGGGGAGCTGTTTTTT
. | . | TRBJ2-1 | 15 | TRBV2 | CASSPYPKSYNEQFF | TGTGCCAGCAGTCCTTATCCTAAGAGCTACAATGAGCAGTTCTTC
. | . | TRBJ2-7 | 13 | TRBV5-8 | CASSGGVGYEQYF | TGTGCCAGCAGCGGGGGAGTCGGATACGAGCAGTACTTC
. | . | TRBJ1-6 | 16 | TRBV9 | CASSPLGGQGNSPLHF | TGTGCCAGCAGCCCGCTGGGGGGGCAAGGGAATTCACCCCTCCACTTT
. | . | TRBJ2-7 | 11 | TRBV30 | CAWGLATLQYF | TGTGCCTGGGGGCTTGCGACGTTACAGTACTTC
. | . | TRBJ2-2 | 14 | TRBV28 | CASTVTGGTGELFF | TGTGCCAGCACTGTAACGGGTGGTACCGGGGAGCTGTTTTTT
. | TRBD2 | TRBJ2-1 | 17 | TRBV4-1 | CASSQEERGPEYNEQFF | TGCGCCAGCAGCCAAGAGGAGCGGGGACCAGAGTACAATGAGCAGTTCTTC
. | TRBD1 | TRBJ1-2 | 14 | TRBV27 | CASSLGGQTYGYTF | TGTGCCAGCAGTTTAGGGGGACAGACCTATGGCTACACCTTC
. | . | TRBJ2-7 | 14 | TRBV7-8 | CASSFSQGSYEQYF | TGTGCCAGCAGCTTTTCCCAGGGCTCCTACGAGCAGTACTTC
few | . | TRBJ1-6 | 13 | TRBV18 | CASSPRENSPLHF | TGTGCCAGCTCACCCCGGGAAAATTCACCCCTCCACTTT
. | . | TRBJ2-3 | 15 | TRBV5-1 | CASSLDGTSTDTQYF | TGCGCCAGCAGCTTGGATGGGACTAGCACAGATACGCAGTATTTT
. | TRBD1 | TRBJ2-2 | 13 | TRBV30 | CAWSQGETGELFF | TGTGCCTGGAGTCAGGGGGAGACCGGGGAGCTGTTTTTT
. | TRBD2 | TRBJ2-3 | 19 | TRBV7-8 | CASSLDASGRAVDTDTQYF | TGTGCCAGCAGCTTAGACGCTAGCGGGAGGGCCGTAGACACAGATACGCAGTATTTT
. | . | TRBJ2-5 | 13 | TRBV19 | CASSIVAWETQYF | TGTGCCAGTAGTATAGTAGCATGGGAGACCCAGTACTTC
few | . | TRBJ1-3 | 14 | TRBV9 | CASSRGTYGNTIYF | TGTGCCAGCAGTCGGGGAACATATGGAAACACCATATATTTT
. | . | TRBJ2-2 | 13 | TRBV5-4 | CASSFLGPGELFF | TGTGCCAGCAGCTTTCTGGGGCCCGGGGAGCTGTTTTTT
few | . | TRBJ1-1 | 14 | TRBV28 | CASSLGQQNTEAFF | TGTGCCAGCAGTTTAGGGCAGCAGAACACTGAAGCTTTCTTT
. | . | TRBJ2-2 | 14 | TRBV6-1 | CASRRRGDTGELFF | TGTGCCAGCCGTAGACGGGGAGACACCGGGGAGCTGTTTTTT
few | TRBD1 | TRBJ1-6 | 15 | TRBV7-9 | CASSFGQGDNSPLHF | TGTGCCAGCAGCTTTGGGCAGGGGGACAATTCACCCCTCCACTTT
. | . | TRBJ1-2 | 16 | TRBV4-1 | CASSQDPVELDYGYTF | TGCGCCAGCAGCCAAGATCCCGTCGAACTCGACTATGGCTACACCTTC
few | TRBD1 | TRBJ2-5 | 13 | TRBV30 | CAWQDRGGETQYF | TGTGCCTGGCAGGACAGGGGCGGGGAGACCCAGTACTTC
. | . | TRBJ1-1 | 17 | TRBV28 | CASSTFGGQSINTEAFF | TGTGCCAGCAGTACGTTCGGTGGACAGAGTATTAACACTGAAGCTTTCTTT
. | TRBD1 | TRBJ2-7 | 13 | TRBV28 | CASSPDRGYEQYF | TGTGCCAGCAGCCCGGACAGGGGGTACGAGCAGTACTTC
. | . | TRBJ2-1 | 15 | TRBV9 | CASSGAQDSYNEQFF | TGTGCCAGCAGCGGAGCCCAGGACTCCTACAATGAGCAGTTCTTC
. | TRBD1 | TRBJ1-6 | 15 | TRBV27 | CASGLSGTGVSPLHF | TGTGCCAGCGGTTTATCCGGGACAGGGGTTTCACCCCTCCACTTT
. | . | TRBJ2-5 | 15 | TRBV5-3 | CASSSAGIDQETQYF | TGTGCCAGCAGCTCCGCCGGGATAGATCAAGAGACCCAGTACTTC
. | . | TRBJ1-1 | 14 | TRBV5-4 | CASSFAGGNTEAFF | TGTGCCAGCAGCTTCGCCGGGGGGAACACTGAAGCTTTCTTT
large | . | TRBJ2-5 | 14 | TRBV28 | CASSSPLGGETQYF | TGTGCCAGCAGTTCACCCCTGGGGGGAGAGACCCAGTACTTC
few | . | TRBJ1-6 | 12 | TRBV7-9 | CASSSDNSPLHF | TGTGCCAGCAGCTCGGATAATTCACCCCTCCACTTT
few | . | TRBJ1-3 | 12 | TRBV30 | CAWSDIGNTIYF | TGTGCCTGGAGTGATATCGGAAACACCATATATTTT
once | . | TRBJ1-5 | 14 | TRBV2 | CASSLGRSNQPQHF | TGTGCCAGCAGCCTCGGAAGGAGCAATCAGCCCCAGCATTTT
. | TRBD2 | TRBJ2-5 | 16 | TRBV28 | CASSLSDGGVGETQYF | TGTGCCAGCAGTTTATCCGACGGGGGGGTCGGAGAGACCCAGTACTTC
few | TRBD1 | TRBJ1-1 | 12 | TRBV29-1 | CSVEDWTGEAFF | TGCAGCGTTGAAGATTGGACAGGAGAAGCTTTCTTT
. | . | TRBJ2-1 | 14 | TRBV27 | CATAGAYSYNEQFF | TGTGCCACCGCTGGGGCTTACTCCTACAATGAGCAGTTCTTC
. | . | TRBJ1-4 | 12 | TRBV30 | CAWSAGDLKLFF | TGTGCCTGGAGTGCAGGGGACTTAAAACTGTTTTTT
. | . | TRBJ1-1 | 13 | TRBV28 | CASSTRLNTEAFF | TGTGCCAGCAGCACCAGACTGAACACTGAAGCTTTCTTT
. | . | TRBJ2-7 | 20 | TRBV28 | CASSLSLFIDRTLWFYEQYF | TGTGCCAGCAGTTTATCCCTCTTCATTGACAGGACGCTTTGGTTCTACGAGCAGTACTTC
. | . | TRBJ2-7 | 14 | TRBV5-4 | CASSDSTVTYEQYF | TGTGCCAGCAGCGACTCGACAGTTACCTACGAGCAGTACTTC
. | . | TRBJ1-1 | 14 | TRBV5-1 | CASSSDAANTEAFF | TGCGCCAGCAGCTCGGACGCAGCGAACACTGAAGCTTTCTTT
. | . | TRBJ2-1 | 15 | TRBV4-1 | CASSQGPGWGNEQFF | TGCGCCAGCAGCCAAGGCCCAGGGTGGGGCAATGAGCAGTTCTTC
. | . | TRBJ2-2 | 12 | TRBV11-2 | CASSKDTGELFF | TGTGCCAGCAGCAAGGACACCGGGGAGCTGTTTTTT